Following are 27 T cell receptor beta chains from one sample sequenced in a study of OX40 agonist ivuxolimab in advanced cancers. Clones were sequenced by immunoSEQ multiplex PCR, and TCRdb holds only the in-frame ones, with some missing. Of about 77,000 clones in the sample, nearly 90% were seen once. Here the sequenced sample was CD4+ or CD8+ T cells sorted from blood, taken in a trial of the OX40 agonist ivuxolimab. The source of these receptors is an adult with an advanced solid tumor such as melanoma, head and neck, liver or kidney cancer.

The rearrangement joins TRBV18 to TRBJ1-2; D remains ambiguous. The CDR3 covers 14 residues. Trimming shortened V by 2 bases and J by 4 bases, and 11 bases separated the two germline ends. The germline V gene has CDR1 KGHSH and CDR2 LQKENI. This chain's CDR3 is CASSPSQQVYGYTF. In nucleotides, the CDR3 is TGTGCCAGCTCACCATCCCAGCAGGTCTATGGCTACACCTTC. Using reference TRBV18 and TRBJ1-2 for the parts outside the CDR3, the full variable domain is NAGVMQNPRHLVRRRGQEARLRCSPMKGHSHVYWYRQLPEEGLKFMVYLQKENIIDESGMPKERFSAEFPKEGPSILRIQQVVRGDSAAYFCASSPSQQVYGYTFGSGTRLTVV.

Comment on this clone: A read error may account for a junction end that differs from germline. CDR3 in amino acids: CASSFAGSAYNEQFF. The CDR3 nucleotides read TGTGCCAGCAGTTTCGCCGGGTCGGCCTACAATGAGCAGTTCTTC. The J gene is TRBJ2-1, the V gene TRBV5-1; D is undetermined. The CDR3 has 15 residues. CDR1 is SGHRS, CDR2 YFSETQ, per germline.

This clone has more than one count but fewer than ten. The CDR3 coding sequence is TGCGCCAGCAGACCCTCCGACAGGGGGCGTGAAAAACTGTTTTTT. It translates to CASRPSDRGREKLFF. The rearrangement links TRBV4-1 to TRBJ1-4; 10 nucleotides agree with TRBD1. Germline V CDR1 and CDR2: MGHRA, YSYEKL. CDR3 length: 15 residues. The ends lost 6 bases at V and 7 bases at J; junction bases unmatched: 8.

The V and J genes are TRBV30 and TRBJ1-1, with a tentative D call TRBD1 (5 bases). Between the trimmed V and J ends, which lost 2 bases and 4 bases, there was a span of 14 bases. CDR3 size: 14 residues. The germline gives CDR1 GTSNPN, CDR2 SVGIG (reference sequence). CDR3 in amino acids: CAWSPAGRVTEAFF. CDR3 DNA: TGTGCCTGGAGTCCCGCCGGCAGGGTCACTGAAGCTTTCTTT.

This rearrangement joins TRBV13 to TRBJ2-3, with 9 nucleotides matching TRBD1. The CDR3 contains 15 residues. Germline CDR1 reads PRHDT; CDR2 reads FYEKMQ (reference sequence). The V gene end was trimmed by 5 bases and the J gene end by 4 bases; junction bases not matched to a gene: 7. This chain's CDR3 is CASSPRTGDPDTQYF. CDR3 nucleotide sequence: TGTGCCAGCAGCCCACGGACAGGGGACCCAGATACGCAGTATTTT.

The rearrangement uses TRBV4-1 and TRBJ2-2; weak D call: TRBD2 (5 bases). V lost 3 bases to trimming and J lost 8 bases, with 10 bases between them. CDR1 and CDR2 from the germline V gene are MGHRA and YSYEKL. There are 13 residues in the CDR3. CDR3 in amino acids: CASSHLRGGELFF. CDR3 DNA sequence: TGCGCCAGCAGCCACCTACGCGGGGGGGAGCTGTTTTTT.

For the CDR3, the DNA is TGTGCCAGCAGCCCTCCGCCGGGACAGGGGCCCTACGAGCAGTACTTC. Its translation: CASSPPPGQGPYEQYF. V is TRBV5-6 and J is TRBJ2-7, with TRBD1 identical over 10 bases. The trim removed 4 bases at V and 2 bases at J, leaving 9 bases unmatched. Germline V gives CDR1 SGHDT, CDR2 YYEEEE. CDR3 size: 16 residues.

This rearrangement joins TRBV7-2 to TRBJ2-7; no definite D call. CDR3 length equals 11 residues. V shed 5 bases and J shed 7 bases, with 9 bases lying between them. Germline V gene lookup returns CDR1 SGHTA and CDR2 FQGNSA. Here the CDR3 DNA reads TGTGCCAGCAGCAATCAGGTTGAGCAGTACTTC. This gives the protein CASSNQVEQYF.

The genes are TRBV11-1 and TRBJ2-1, with 7 bases matching TRBD1. The CDR3 sequence is 15 residues long. After removal of 4 bases from V and 8 bases from J, the junction contained 11 bases not matched to a gene. The V gene's germline CDR1 is SGHAT and CDR2 FQDESV (reference sequence). The chain's CDR3 is CASSSKPGQIDEQFF. CDR3 DNA: TGTGCCAGCAGCTCTAAGCCGGGACAGATCGATGAGCAGTTCTTC.

The J gene is TRBJ1-5, the V gene TRBV6-1; D gene uncertain. There are 15 residues in the CDR3. V gave up 2 bases and J gave up 1 base, with 9 bases separating them. The germline V gene encodes CDR1 MNHNS and CDR2 SASEGT. The CDR3 reads CASSEKWASNQPQHF. CDR3 coding DNA: TGTGCCAGCAGTGAAAAGTGGGCGAGCAATCAGCCCCAGCATTTT.

The CDR3 region is CSASTRDEAFF. For the CDR3, the DNA is TGCAGTGCTAGTACACGCGATGAAGCTTTCTTT. The rearrangement uses TRBV20-1 and TRBJ1-1; D ambiguous. CDR3 length: 11 amino acids. V was cut by 3 bases and J by 7 bases, with 9 bases left in between. The germline gives CDR1 DFQATT, CDR2 SNEGSKA (reference sequence).

This sequence joins TRBV5-4 and TRBJ1-1, with D unclear. The CDR3 covers 12 residues. CDR1 is SGHNT and CDR2 is YYREEE in the germline V gene (reference sequence). V lost 9 bases and J 1 base, leaving 10 bases between the germline ends. The CDR3 spells CAIQRPNTEAFF. For the CDR3, the DNA is TGTGCCATCCAAAGACCGAACACTGAAGCTTTCTTT. Full variable domain (rest looked up from reference TRBV5-4 and TRBJ1-1): ETGVTQSPTHLIKTRGQQVTLRCSSQSGHNTVSWYQQALGQGPQFIFQYYREEENGRGNFPPRFSGLQFPNYSSELNVNALELDDSALYLCAIQRPNTEAFFGQGTRLTVV.

V is TRBV19 and J is TRBJ2-7, with 7 bases matching TRBD2. From germline, CDR1 is LNHDA and CDR2 SQIVND (reference sequence). V was clipped by 7 bases and J by 0 bases; unmatched bases: 6. The CDR3 is 14 amino acids. CDR3 in amino acids: CASTRGGSSYEQYF. The CDR3, as DNA: TGTGCCAGTACACGAGGCGGGAGCTCCTACGAGCAGTACTTC.

The CDR3 here is CASSTRDGDATNEKLFF. The CDR3 DNA reads as TGTGCCAGCAGCACAAGGGACGGGGACGCAACTAATGAAAAACTGTTTTTT. The chain links TRBV14 to TRBJ1-4, with D maybe TRBD1 (5 bases). The CDR3 is made up of 17 amino acids. V lost 5 bases, J lost 0 bases, and 16 bases lay in between. The V gene's germline CDR1 is SGHDN and CDR2 FVKESK.

This clone turned up a few times. The chain is built from TRBV15 and TRBJ1-1; tentatively, D is TRBD1 (6 bases). This CDR3 is 16 amino acids long. Trimming pared 1 base from V and 4 bases from J, leaving 16 bases between. Germline V gene lookup returns CDR1 LNHNV and CDR2 YYDKDF (reference sequence). The CDR3 region is CATSRAQGILSTEAFF. CDR3 nucleotide sequence: TGTGCCACCAGCAGAGCGCAGGGGATTCTGAGCACTGAAGCTTTCTTT. Together with reference TRBV15 and TRBJ1-1, the CDR3 gives the full variable domain: DAMVIQNPRYQVTQFGKPVTLSCSQTLNHNVMYWYQQKSSQAPKLLFHYYDKDFNNEADTPDNFQSRRPNTSFCFLDIRSPGLGDTAMYLCATSRAQGILSTEAFFGQGTRLTVV.

This clone was seen only a few times. The genes are TRBV2 and TRBJ1-5; the D gene is possibly TRBD1 (6 bases). The germline V and J ends were trimmed by 6 bases and 5 bases, with 14 bases remaining between them. Germline V gives CDR1 SNHLY, CDR2 FYNNEI. The length of the CDR3 is 14 residues. The chain's CDR3 is CASSASGADQPQHF. The CDR3 coding sequence is TGTGCCAGCAGCGCCTCGGGGGCGGATCAGCCCCAGCATTTT.

The sample holds one count of this clone. The gene calls are TRBV5-5 and TRBJ1-2, with D unresolved. Trimming stripped 4 bases from V and 3 bases from J, with 19 bases between. The CDR3 runs 16 residues. The germline CDR1 and CDR2 sequences are SGHKS and YYEKEE (reference sequence). CDR3 protein: CASSGDPMAGHYGYTF. CDR3 DNA sequence: TGTGCCAGCAGCGGAGACCCCATGGCAGGTCACTATGGCTACACCTTC. Based on the CDR3 plus reference TRBV5-5 and TRBJ1-2, the full variable domain is DAGVTQSPTHLIKTRGQQVTLRCSPISGHKSVSWYQQVLGQGPQFIFQYYEKEERGRGNFPDRFSARQFPNYSSELNVNALLLGDSALYLCASSGDPMAGHYGYTFGSGTRLTVV.

The V call is TRBV5-1, the J call TRBJ1-2; 7 positions agree with TRBD1. Germline CDR1 is SGHRS and CDR2 is YFSETQ. This CDR3 region has 15 residues. The V gene end was trimmed by 7 bases and the J gene end by 8 bases; junction bases not matched to a gene: 17. This chain's CDR3 is CASGAASRGTWGYTF. CDR3 bases: TGCGCCAGCGGGGCCGCGAGCAGGGGGACGTGGGGCTACACCTTC.

The V and J genes are TRBV28 and TRBJ2-6, with 7 positions matching TRBD2. The junction had 12 bases not matched to a gene; V was cut back by 4 bases and J by 0 bases. The germline V gene has CDR1 MDHEN and CDR2 SYDVKM. This CDR3 has 19 amino acids. This CDR3 reads CASSSSGGRYLSGANVLTF. The CDR3, as DNA: TGTGCCAGCAGTTCCTCTGGCGGGAGATATCTCTCTGGGGCCAACGTCCTGACTTTC.

V and J are TRBV5-6 and TRBJ1-6, with D uncertain. From germline, CDR1 is SGHDT and CDR2 YYEEEE. CDR3 size: 15 residues. Trimming removed 5 bases from V and 9 bases from J, with 18 bases in between. The CDR3 DNA reads as TGTGCCAGCAGTTTCCTCCGGGCCGGCGGTTCACCCCTCCACTTT. Its translation is CASSFLRAGGSPLHF.

The chain's CDR3 is CASSILGGRLPGELFF. The CDR3 nucleotides read TGTGCCAGTAGTATTTTAGGGGGGCGATTGCCCGGGGAGCTGTTTTTT. This sequence joins TRBV19 and TRBJ2-2; D might be TRBD1 or TRBD2, each matching 6 bases. CDR1 LNHDA and CDR2 SQIVND come from the germline V gene (reference sequence). The V gene lost 3 bases and the J gene lost 6 bases, with 17 bases spanning the gap. The CDR3 contains 16 residues.

This clone has more than one count but fewer than ten. This sequence joins TRBV19 and TRBJ1-2; D ambiguous. Between the trimmed V and J ends, which lost 5 bases and 0 bases, there was a span of 10 bases. The V gene's germline CDR1 is LNHDA and CDR2 SQIVND (reference sequence). The CDR3 runs 14 residues. The DNA for the CDR3 is TGTGCCAGTAGTCCTGACGGCGCTAACTATGGCTACACCTTC. Protein product: CASSPDGANYGYTF.

The genes are TRBV10-3 and TRBJ1-6; D possibly corresponds to TRBD1 (5 bases). Looked up from germline, CDR1 is ENHRY and CDR2 is SYGVKD. The length of the CDR3 is 14 residues. V shed 5 bases and J shed 7 bases, with 12 bases lying between them. The CDR3 coding sequence is TGTGCCATCAGTCCGGGGGGAGGGAATTCACCCCTCCACTTT. Protein product: CAISPGGGNSPLHF.

This clone has only a few counts. V usage is TRBV2 and J usage is TRBJ1-1, with TRBD1 matching over 9 bases. The CDR3 is made up of 14 amino acids. Germline lookup yields CDR1 SNHLY and CDR2 FYNNEI. The junction had 8 bases not matched to a gene; V was cut back by 6 bases and J by 6 bases. This chain's CDR3 is CASRPGTGMSEAFF. The CDR3 DNA is TGTGCCAGCAGGCCCGGGACAGGGATGTCTGAAGCTTTCTTT.

The genes are TRBV28 and TRBJ1-2; tentative D call: TRBD1 (5 bases). Trimming pared 3 bases from V and 4 bases from J, leaving 18 bases between. The CDR3 has 16 residues. Germline CDR1 and CDR2: MDHEN and SYDVKM. CDR3 sequence reads: CASSFNPDWGGYGYTF. CDR3 in DNA: TGTGCCAGCAGTTTTAACCCTGATTGGGGGGGCTATGGCTACACCTTC.

The chain uses TRBV7-2 and TRBJ1-5; D gene uncertain. Trimming shortened V by 5 bases and J by 4 bases, and 12 bases separated the two germline ends. Germline V gene lookup returns CDR1 SGHTA and CDR2 FQGNSA. The CDR3 is 14 residues long. The DNA for the CDR3 is TGTGCCAGCAGCATCCGGACGGTGAATCAGCCCCAGCATTTT. As protein: CASSIRTVNQPQHF.

This clone appeared once. V is TRBV21-1 and J is TRBJ2-2. TRBV21-1 is shown as a pseudogene. The length of the CDR3 is 13 residues. CDR3 DNA sequence: TGTGCCAGCAGCCGACCGAACACCGGGGAGCTGTTTTTT. Protein product: CASSRPNTGELFF.